What follows are 22 T cell receptor beta chains derived from one specimen sequenced in a study of T-cell reconstitution after alpha-beta-depleted transplantation in children (dated by TCRdb to about 2016). The library was obtained by PCR. The sequencing machine was an Illumina HiSeq 2500. TCR library preparation used molecular barcoding, with unique molecular identifiers applied to normalize quantification of the TCRbeta repertoire. TCRdb trimmed public reads at Q25 via fastp, called clones via MiXCR and kept in-frame beta chains. Each record represents a unique CDR3 protein, reported with the most common genes and DNA among its rows. For this sample the table gives more than 550,000 distinct CDR3 sequences, of which over 9.5% were detected only once. Less than 5% of the sample lies in the top ten. The material sequenced was PBMCs from the stem cell graft donor, taken from the stem cell graft. These receptors were obtained from a human donor who donated a stem cell graft to a child with acute myeloid leukemia.

This clonotype was detected many times. This rearrangement joins TRBV6-5 to TRBJ1-2; TRBD1 aligns across 12 bases. Germline CDR1 and CDR2: MNHEY and SVGAGI. This CDR3 comprises 16 residues. V was pared by 2 bases and J by 3 bases, with 4 bases of the junction left unmatched. CDR3 sequence reads: CASSYDGTGGDYGYTF. In nucleotides, the CDR3 is TGTGCCAGCAGTTACGACGGGACAGGGGGCGACTATGGCTACACCTTC.

The sample holds many counts of this clonotype. The rearrangement links TRBV27 to TRBJ2-5; TRBD2 might be the D (6 bases). Trimming cost V 5 bases and J 4 bases, with 14 bases left between them. CDR1 MNHEY and CDR2 SMNVEV come from the germline V gene (reference sequence). The CDR3 runs to 14 residues. As DNA, the CDR3 is TGTGCCAGCAGTCTAAGATTGGGGGGAGAGACCCAGTACTTC. It encodes CASSLRLGGETQYF.

This clonotype was seen repeatedly, ten times or more. V gene TRBV12-3 or TRBV12-4 combines with J gene TRBJ1-1, with 7 positions matching TRBD1. Unmatched junction bases numbered 4, after V lost 1 base and J lost 5 bases. The CDR3 has 14 residues. The CDR3 DNA sequence: TGTGCCAGCAGTTTAGGGCAGGGGGTGACTGAAGCTTTCTTT. This sequence encodes CASSLGQGVTEAFF.

This clonotype was picked up a small number of times. The V and J genes are TRBV10-3 and TRBJ1-4; maybe TRBD1 (5 bases). V was shortened by 6 bases and J by 12 bases, with 17 bases between the two germline ends. From germline, CDR1 is ENHRY and CDR2 SYGVKD. The CDR3 consists of 13 residues. In DNA, the CDR3 is TGTGCCATCAGAATACTGGACACCGGACAACTGTTTTTT. Its protein is CAIRILDTGQLFF.

This clonotype has just a few counts. The V call is TRBV29-1, the J call TRBJ2-7, with a possible D match to TRBD1 (6 bases). Germline CDR1 reads SQVTM; CDR2 reads ANQGSEA. This CDR3 has 13 amino acids. The V and J ends lost 4 bases and 2 bases respectively, with 12 bases between them. The CDR3 spells CSVVTNRAYEQYF. CDR3 DNA: TGCAGCGTTGTAACTAACAGGGCCTACGAGCAGTACTTC.

This clonotype was seen repeatedly, ten times or more. V and J are TRBV5-1 and TRBJ2-3; D unclear. Trimming took off 4 bases at V and 2 bases at J, with 11 bases between the two ends. Germline V gene lookup returns CDR1 SGHRS and CDR2 YFSETQ. The CDR3 has 14 amino acids. The CDR3 loop is CASSQDLNTDTQYF. DNA of the CDR3: TGCGCCAGCAGCCAGGACCTCAACACAGATACGCAGTATTTT.

The chain has TRBV29-1 and TRBJ2-7; tentatively, D is TRBD1 (5 bases). Germline values: CDR1 SQVTM, CDR2 ANQGSEA. V was trimmed by 0 bases and J by 3 bases, leaving 9 bases between them. The CDR3 runs 13 residues. The CDR3 loop is CSVEDWGNYEQYF. The CDR3 coding sequence is TGCAGCGTTGAAGATTGGGGCAACTACGAGCAGTACTTC.

This clonotype has more than one count but fewer than ten. The chain employs TRBV7-2 and TRBJ2-4; no reliable D call. Germline V gene sequence: CDR1 SGHTA, CDR2 FQGNSA. The CDR3 totals 14 residues. The ends were cut back, 5 bases at V and 7 bases at J, with 15 bases in the middle. CDR3 coding DNA: TGTGCCAGCAGCCCGTCCCCCAGGCGCAACATTCAGTACTTC. It codes for CASSPSPRRNIQYF.

The chain employs TRBV28 and TRBJ2-4; D gene ambiguous. The ends were cut back, 0 bases at V and 0 bases at J, with 6 bases in the middle. Looked up from germline, CDR1 is MDHEN and CDR2 is SYDVKM. CDR3 length equals 15 residues. The CDR3 protein is CASSLWVLAKNIQYF. CDR3 coding DNA: TGTGCCAGCAGTTTATGGGTACTAGCCAAAAACATTCAGTACTTC.

Only a few counts were recorded for this clonotype. This chain connects TRBV9 to TRBJ2-1; 7 bases fit TRBD2. V trimming: 0 bases; J trimming: 1 base; junction bases outside the gene matches: 4. Germline V gene sequence: CDR1 SGDLS, CDR2 YYNGEE. There are 16 residues in the CDR3. The CDR3 here is CASSVGMGLSYNEQFF. The CDR3, as DNA: TGTGCCAGCAGCGTAGGGATGGGACTATCCTACAATGAGCAGTTCTTC.

J is TRBJ2-7 and V is TRBV28; 7 positions agree with TRBD1. The ends lost 3 bases at V and 1 base at J; junction bases unmatched: 6. This CDR3 spans 15 amino acids. Germline-derived CDR1 and CDR2 are MDHEN and SYDVKM. The CDR3 loop reads CASSLRGRRSYEQYF. CDR3 bases: TGTGCCAGCAGTTTGAGGGGGCGCAGGTCCTACGAGCAGTACTTC. The full variable domain, in which reference TRBV28 and TRBJ2-7 provide the parts outside the CDR3, is DVKVTQSSRYLVKRTGEKVFLECVQDMDHENMFWYRQDPGLGLRLIYFSYDVKMKEKGDIPEGYSVSREKKERFSLILESASTNQTSMYLCASSLRGRRSYEQYFGPGTRLTVT.

The table lists this clonotype with a few counts. The genes are TRBV7-9 and TRBJ2-1; D remains unclear. Per the germline V gene, CDR1 is SEHNR and CDR2 is FQNEAQ (reference sequence). V was cut by 0 bases and J by 9 bases, with 9 bases left in between. The CDR3 sequence is 13 residues long. In DNA form, the CDR3 reads TGTGCCAGCAGCTTAGCCGTAACAGCTGAGCAGTTCTTC. Translating it yields CASSLAVTAEQFF.

The table lists this clonotype with a few counts. The chain employs TRBV5-5 and TRBJ1-6; the D is unclear. The CDR3 is made up of 15 amino acids. Trimming took off 4 bases at V and 6 bases at J, with 14 bases between the two ends. Germline assignment: CDR1 SGHKS and CDR2 YYEKEE (reference sequence). CDR3 region: CASSPDPMRNSPLHF. The CDR3 DNA follows: TGTGCCAGCAGCCCGGATCCAATGCGTAATTCACCCCTCCACTTT.

A remark on this clonotype: Given a much more abundant clone one base away, this may be a read error. The rearrangement links TRBV20-1 to TRBJ2-1; D possibly corresponds to TRBD1 (5 bases). Germline values: CDR1 DFQATT, CDR2 SNEGSKA (reference sequence). The CDR3 is 14 residues long. The CDR3 protein is CSARDQPQGNELFF. CDR3 sequence (DNA): TGCAGTGCTAGAGATCAACCCCAGGGCAATGAGCTGTTCTTC.

The chain is built from TRBV9 and TRBJ2-2; weak D call: TRBD2 (5 bases). CDR1 and CDR2 from the germline V gene are SGDLS and YYNGEE. The CDR3 runs 13 residues. Between the trimmed V and J ends, which lost 3 bases and 8 bases, there was a span of 11 bases. This CDR3 is CASSAAGGGELFF. CDR3 sequence (DNA): TGTGCCAGCAGCGCGGCCGGAGGAGGGGAGCTGTTTTTT.

The chain links TRBV15 to TRBJ2-3; D perhaps matches TRBD2 (5 bases). The CDR3 covers 15 residues. The V end lost 0 bases, the J end lost 8 bases, and 15 bases lay between the germline ends. The germline CDR1 and CDR2 sequences are LNHNV and YYDKDF (reference sequence). The CDR3 is CATSRDRGLLGTQYF. CDR3 nucleotide sequence: TGTGCCACCAGCAGAGATCGTGGACTCCTCGGTACGCAGTATTTT.

This clonotype was seen only a few times. DNA of the CDR3: TGTGCCACCAACTCCTCCCCTGGGACTAATGAAAAACTGTTTTTT. Protein sequence: CATNSSPGTNEKLFF. The chain carries TRBV28 and TRBJ1-4; no definite D call. Germline CDR1 MDHEN, CDR2 SYDVKM. The CDR3 has 15 amino acids. Deletions cut 10 bases from V and 2 bases from J, with 17 bases between.

This clonotype turned up a few times. J is TRBJ2-1 and V is TRBV5-5; D possibly corresponds to TRBD2 (6 bases). Deletions cut 4 bases from V and 7 bases from J, with 18 bases between. The CDR3 has 15 amino acids. CDR1 is SGHKS and CDR2 is YYEKEE in the germline V gene (reference sequence). The CDR3 DNA is TGTGCCAGCAGCGGGGTTGGAGGGGCAGGTAATGAGCAGTTCTTC. The encoded protein is CASSGVGGAGNEQFF.

This clonotype was counted between two and nine times. Here the CDR3 reads CASSYSSSNTGELFF. Written as DNA, the CDR3 is TGTGCCAGCAGTTACTCGAGCAGTAACACCGGGGAGCTGTTTTTT. The chain links TRBV6-5 to TRBJ2-2; no clear D gene. Deletions cut 0 bases from V and 2 bases from J, with 7 bases between. The CDR3 runs 15 residues. Germline V gene data show CDR1 as MNHEY and CDR2 as SVGAGI.

In its sample, this clonotype was seen a few times. The rearrangement links TRBV23-1 to TRBJ1-2; D is ambiguous. TRBV23-1 is known as an ORF, though its function is uncertain. The ends were cut back, 5 bases at V and 8 bases at J, with 15 bases in the middle. This CDR3 has 13 amino acids. The CDR3 reads CASSLDGRQGYTF. Here the CDR3 DNA reads TGCGCCAGCAGTTTAGACGGACGGCAGGGCTACACCTTC.

This clonotype was counted a few times. The chain joins TRBV20-1 to TRBJ2-7; 11 bases map to TRBD2. The junction had 3 bases not matched to a gene; V was cut back by 6 bases and J by 2 bases. This CDR3 spans 13 amino acids. Per the germline V gene, CDR1 is DFQATT and CDR2 is SNEGSKA (reference sequence). CDR3 nucleotide sequence: TGCAGTGCCCCTAGCGGGAGGACCTACGAGCAGTACTTC. Translating it yields CSAPSGRTYEQYF.

A few counts support this clonotype. The V and J genes are TRBV20-1 and TRBJ2-7, with TRBD2 matching over 7 bases. The CDR3 covers 14 residues. The germline V gene encodes CDR1 DFQATT and CDR2 SNEGSKA (reference sequence). V shed 6 bases, J shed 6 bases, and the junction held 14 bases outside the gene matches. The CDR3 nucleotides read TGCAGTGCCCCTAAAGAAGCGGGATGGCGCGAGCAGTACTTC. Encoded protein: CSAPKEAGWREQYF.